The present entry profiles one T cell receptor beta chain with its context. With 3 bases removed from V and 3 bases from J, the gap between germline ends came to 12 bases. This CDR3 region has 15 residues. Germline values: CDR1 LNHDA, CDR2 SQIVND (reference sequence). These data belong to a study of blood T cell repertoires in COVID-19. Here immunoSEQ multiplex PCR was the method, and the copy in TCRdb shows in-frame clones only, minus some. The profile shows 200,000 to 250,000 clones, about four fifths of them singletons. Recruitment covered about two dozen US areas and drew participants whose ages spanned about 18 to 89 years.

V is TRBV19 and J is TRBJ1-5; D gene ambiguous. The receptor was isolated from a woman in her thirties or forties with acute COVID-19. Input material: PBMCs or T cells enriched from blood (not recorded which). The CDR3 DNA reads as TGTGCCAGTAGTATGGAAAGGAGGGACAATCAGCCCCAGCATTTT. The encoded protein is CASSMERRDNQPQHF.